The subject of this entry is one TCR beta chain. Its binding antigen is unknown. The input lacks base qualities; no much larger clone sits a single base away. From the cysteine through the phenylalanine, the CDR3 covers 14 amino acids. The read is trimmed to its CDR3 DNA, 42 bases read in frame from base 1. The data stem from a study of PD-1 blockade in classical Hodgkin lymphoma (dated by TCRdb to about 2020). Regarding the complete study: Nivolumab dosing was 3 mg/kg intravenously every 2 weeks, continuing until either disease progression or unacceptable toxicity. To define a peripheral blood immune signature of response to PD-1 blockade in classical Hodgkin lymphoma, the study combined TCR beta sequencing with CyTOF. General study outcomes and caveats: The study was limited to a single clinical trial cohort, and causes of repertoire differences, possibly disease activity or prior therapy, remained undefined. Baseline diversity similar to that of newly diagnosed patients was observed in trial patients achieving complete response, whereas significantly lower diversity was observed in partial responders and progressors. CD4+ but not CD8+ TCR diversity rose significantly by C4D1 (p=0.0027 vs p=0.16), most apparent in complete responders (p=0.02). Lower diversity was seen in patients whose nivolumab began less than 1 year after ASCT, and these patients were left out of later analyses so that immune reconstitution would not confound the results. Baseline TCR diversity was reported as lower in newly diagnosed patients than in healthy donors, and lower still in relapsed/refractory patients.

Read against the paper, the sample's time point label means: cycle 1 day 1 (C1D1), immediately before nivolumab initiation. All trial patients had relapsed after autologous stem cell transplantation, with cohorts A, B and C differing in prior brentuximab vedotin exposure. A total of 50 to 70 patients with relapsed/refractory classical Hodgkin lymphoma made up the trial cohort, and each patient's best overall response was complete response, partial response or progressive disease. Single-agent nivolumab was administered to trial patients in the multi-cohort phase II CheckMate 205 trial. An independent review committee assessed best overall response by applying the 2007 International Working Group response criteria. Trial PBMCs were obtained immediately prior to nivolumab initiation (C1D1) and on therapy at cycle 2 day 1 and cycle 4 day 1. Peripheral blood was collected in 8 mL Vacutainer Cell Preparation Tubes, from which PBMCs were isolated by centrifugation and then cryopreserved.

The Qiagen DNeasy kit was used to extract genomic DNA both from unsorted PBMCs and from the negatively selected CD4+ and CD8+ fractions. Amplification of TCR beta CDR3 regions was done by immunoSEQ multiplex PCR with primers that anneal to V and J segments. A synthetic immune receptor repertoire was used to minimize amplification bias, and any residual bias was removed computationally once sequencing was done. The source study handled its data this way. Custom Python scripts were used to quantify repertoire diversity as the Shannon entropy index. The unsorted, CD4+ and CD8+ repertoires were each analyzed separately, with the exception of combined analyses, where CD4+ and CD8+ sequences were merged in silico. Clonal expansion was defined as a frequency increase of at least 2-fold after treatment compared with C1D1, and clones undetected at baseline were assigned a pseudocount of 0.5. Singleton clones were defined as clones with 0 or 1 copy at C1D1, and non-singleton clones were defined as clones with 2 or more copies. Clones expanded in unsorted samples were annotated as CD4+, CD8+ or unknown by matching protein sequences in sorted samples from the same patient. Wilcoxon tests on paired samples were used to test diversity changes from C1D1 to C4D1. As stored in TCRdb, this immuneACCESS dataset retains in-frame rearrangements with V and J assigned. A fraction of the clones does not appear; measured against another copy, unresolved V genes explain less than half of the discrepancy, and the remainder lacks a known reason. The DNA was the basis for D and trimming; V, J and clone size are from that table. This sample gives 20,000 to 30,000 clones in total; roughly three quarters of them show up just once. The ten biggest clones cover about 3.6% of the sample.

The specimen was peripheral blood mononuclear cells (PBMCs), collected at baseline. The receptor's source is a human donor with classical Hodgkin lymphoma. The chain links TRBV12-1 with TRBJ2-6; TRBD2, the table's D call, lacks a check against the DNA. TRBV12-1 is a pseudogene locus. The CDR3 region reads CASSFERRWNVLTF. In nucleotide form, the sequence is TGTGCCAGCAGCTTTGAGCGCCGGTGGAACGTCCTGACTTTC.